Below are 10 T cell receptor beta chains sequenced from a single sample in a study of cytomegalovirus exposure and HLA in healthy donors. Primers included in the PCR were 60 Vbeta and 13 Jbeta primers. Here immunoSEQ multiplex PCR was the method, and the copy in TCRdb shows in-frame clones only, minus some. The sample holds more than 95,000 clones, 78% seen once. The specimen sequenced was PBMCs. The receptors originated from a man in his forties or fifties in good health and CMV-seronegative.

The chain carries TRBV7-2 and TRBJ2-2, with TRBD2 as a possible D gene (6 bases). This CDR3 has 15 amino acids. Germline-derived CDR1 and CDR2 are SGHTA and FQGNSA. V lost 5 bases, J lost 2 bases, and 12 bases lay in between. The CDR3 here is CASSQGLTNTGELFF. The CDR3 coding sequence is TGTGCCAGCAGCCAGGGACTTACAAACACCGGGGAGCTGTTTTTT.

The gene calls are TRBV7-2 and TRBJ1-1; D remains unclear. V was clipped by 5 bases and J by 7 bases, with 8 bases between them. CDR3 size: 11 residues. The V gene's germline CDR1 is SGHTA and CDR2 FQGNSA. The CDR3 coding sequence is TGTGCCAGCAGCATTACGAGTGAAGCTTTCTTT. Translated: CASSITSEAFF.

This chain connects TRBV11-3 to TRBJ2-2, with 7 bases aligning to TRBD1. Germline CDR1 and CDR2: SGHNT and YENEEA. V shed 5 bases and J 5 bases; nucleotides not matched to a gene: 8. This CDR3 spans 15 amino acids. CDR3 region: CASSPQAGGTGELFF. The CDR3 DNA sequence: TGTGCCAGCAGCCCACAGGCAGGGGGTACCGGGGAGCTGTTTTTT.

This clone has more than one count but fewer than ten. CDR3 sequence: CASGLAGGHYEQYF. The CDR3 DNA follows: TGTGCCAGCGGACTAGCGGGGGGGCACTACGAGCAGTACTTC. The chain employs TRBV27 and TRBJ2-7, with TRBD2 matching over 15 bases. The CDR3 has 14 residues. With 8 bases clipped from V and 3 bases from J, the junction kept 2 bases outside the gene matches. The germline CDR1 and CDR2 sequences are MNHEY and SMNVEV (reference sequence).

The V call is TRBV20-1, the J call TRBJ2-1, with 9 bases fitting TRBD1. Trimming at V came to 5 bases and at J to 15 bases, leaving 8 bases not matched to a gene. This CDR3 has 11 amino acids. Germline CDR1 DFQATT, CDR2 SNEGSKA (reference sequence). The CDR3 here is CSAYYRDRAFF. The CDR3 DNA is TGCAGTGCTTATTACCGGGACAGGGCGTTCTTC.

The chain is built from TRBV7-2 and TRBJ2-2; 13 bases fit TRBD2. The V gene end was trimmed by 5 bases and the J gene end by 4 bases; junction bases not matched to a gene: 10. Per the germline V gene, CDR1 is SGHTA and CDR2 is FQGNSA. The CDR3 contains 18 residues. In DNA form, the CDR3 reads TGTGCCAGCAGCGCACGAACGACTAGCGGGGGGCTCACCGGGGAGCTGTTTTTT. It encodes CASSARTTSGGLTGELFF. The full variable domain, completed using reference TRBV7-2 and TRBJ2-2, is GAGVSQSPSNKVTEKGKDVELRCDPISGHTALYWYRQSLGQGLEFLIYFQGNSAPDKSGLPSDRFSAERTGGSVSTLTIQRTQQEDSAVYLCASSARTTSGGLTGELFFGEGSRLTVL.

This clone was recorded only once. The V gene is TRBV5-1, the J gene TRBJ1-6; D may be TRBD1 (5 bases). The ends were cut back, 4 bases at V and 7 bases at J, with 15 bases in the middle. This CDR3 comprises 15 residues. Germline CDR1 reads SGHRS; CDR2 reads YFSETQ. DNA for the CDR3: TGCGCCAGCAGCGCGGGGGAGGCCCCGAATTCACCCCTCCACTTT. It codes for CASSAGEAPNSPLHF.

This chain joins TRBV7-6 and TRBJ1-2; D unclear. V dropped 5 bases and J dropped 8 bases, with 12 bases sitting between them. There are 12 residues in the CDR3. Per the germline V gene, CDR1 is SGHVS and CDR2 is FNYEAQ. In nucleotides, the CDR3 is TGTGCCAGCAGCACACAAGGAGGCGGCTACACCTTC. Protein: CASSTQGGGYTF.

This clone came up a few times. The CDR3 region is CASSFTGTSPSYTF. For the CDR3, the DNA is TGTGCCAGCAGCTTTACCGGGACAAGTCCTAGCTACACCTTC. The chain uses TRBV5-6 and TRBJ1-2, with a possible D match to TRBD1 (6 bases). The CDR3 spans 14 residues. Between the trimmed V and J ends, which lost 2 bases and 9 bases, there was a span of 17 bases. Germline CDR1 reads SGHDT; CDR2 reads YYEEEE.

This clone was counted a single time. The chain couples TRBV27 to TRBJ1-3, with D uncertain. Trimming stripped 7 bases from V and 4 bases from J, with 11 bases between. The germline V gene encodes CDR1 MNHEY and CDR2 SMNVEV (reference sequence). CDR3 size: 13 residues. The CDR3 region is CASMLVGGNTIYF. CDR3 DNA: TGTGCCAGCATGTTGGTCGGGGGAAACACCATATATTTT.